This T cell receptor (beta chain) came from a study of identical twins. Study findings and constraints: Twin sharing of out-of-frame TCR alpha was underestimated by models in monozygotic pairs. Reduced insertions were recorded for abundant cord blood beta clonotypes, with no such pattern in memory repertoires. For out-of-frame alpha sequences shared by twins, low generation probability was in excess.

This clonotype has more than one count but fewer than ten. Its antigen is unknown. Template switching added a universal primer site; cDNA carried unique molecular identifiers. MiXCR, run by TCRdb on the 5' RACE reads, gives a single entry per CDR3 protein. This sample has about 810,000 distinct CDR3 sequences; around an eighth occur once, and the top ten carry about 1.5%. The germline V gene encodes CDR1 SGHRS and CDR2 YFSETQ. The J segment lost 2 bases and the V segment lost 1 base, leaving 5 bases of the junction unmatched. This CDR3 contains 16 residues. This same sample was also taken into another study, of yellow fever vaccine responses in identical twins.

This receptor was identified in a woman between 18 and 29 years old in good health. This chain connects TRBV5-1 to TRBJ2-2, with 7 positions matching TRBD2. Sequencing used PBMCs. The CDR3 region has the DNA TGCGCCAGCAGCTTGATTACTAGCGCTAACACCGGGGAGCTGTTTTTT. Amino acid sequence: CASSLITSANTGELFF.